Presented here are 7 T cell receptor beta chains from one specimen sequenced in a study of shared clonotypes between healthy human individuals. This table comes from immunoSEQ multiplex PCR, and its TCRdb copy is limited to in-frame clones, with some not included. The table lists about 1 million clones, more than 60% of them singletons. The sequencing sample was made of memory CD4+ T cells sorted from blood. Subset reported: CD45RA-negative fraction. These receptors all come from a man between 18 and 29 years old in good health.

V usage is TRBV30 and J usage is TRBJ1-2; weak D call: TRBD1 (5 bases). Between the trimmed V and J ends, which lost 2 bases and 5 bases, there was a span of 21 bases. In germline, CDR1 is GTSNPN, CDR2 SVGIG (reference sequence). The CDR3 totals 16 residues. CDR3 sequence reads: CAWSTPGRTYSYGYTF. CDR3 coding DNA: TGTGCCTGGAGTACGCCGGGACGGACGTACAGTTATGGCTACACCTTC.

Here the CDR3 reads CASTRFWTGGTEAFF. CDR3 bases: TGTGCCAGCACCCGCTTTTGGACAGGGGGCACTGAAGCTTTCTTT. The rearrangement links TRBV7-2 to TRBJ1-1; 10 positions agree with TRBD1. Germline V gene sequence: CDR1 SGHTA, CDR2 FQGNSA. The CDR3 is 15 residues long. With 7 bases clipped from V and 4 bases from J, the junction kept 9 bases outside the gene matches.

This clone was seen more than once but under ten times. This chain connects TRBV10-1 to TRBJ2-2; 7 bases are shared with TRBD1. The CDR3 spans 14 residues. CDR1 WNHNN and CDR2 SYGVQD come from the germline V gene (reference sequence). With 6 bases clipped from V and 4 bases from J, the junction kept 5 bases outside the gene matches. The CDR3 region has the DNA TGCGCCAGCAGCCCGACAGGGATCACCGGGGAGCTGTTTTTT. This encodes CASSPTGITGELFF.

This clone appeared many times. V is TRBV7-9 and J is TRBJ1-1; 7 bases are shared with TRBD1. The V gene end was trimmed by 5 bases and the J gene end by 6 bases; junction bases not matched to a gene: 6. CDR3 length equals 13 residues. Germline V gene sequence: CDR1 SEHNR, CDR2 FQNEAQ (reference sequence). The CDR3 DNA reads TGTGCCAGCAGCCCGCCCGACAGGGCTGAAGCTTTCTTT. Its translation is CASSPPDRAEAFF.

The chain employs TRBV5-6 and TRBJ2-3; 10 positions match TRBD2. The germline CDR1 and CDR2 sequences are SGHDT and YYEEEE. The CDR3 contains 16 residues. After removal of 4 bases from V and 2 bases from J, the junction contained 7 bases not matched to a gene. This chain's CDR3 is CASSHPSGGPTDTQYF. In DNA form, the CDR3 reads TGTGCCAGCAGCCACCCTAGCGGGGGCCCCACAGATACGCAGTATTTT.

The J gene is TRBJ1-6, the V gene TRBV27, with D perhaps matching TRBD1 (5 bases). There are 18 residues in the CDR3. In germline, CDR1 is MNHEY, CDR2 SMNVEV (reference sequence). V dropped 0 bases and J dropped 0 bases, with 12 bases sitting between them. The CDR3 loop is CASSLSRDGSSYNSPLHF. The CDR3 DNA sequence: TGTGCCAGCAGTTTATCGAGGGACGGCAGCTCCTATAATTCACCCCTCCACTTT.

The V gene is TRBV6-6, the J gene TRBJ1-1, with D unresolved. The CDR3 extends over 15 amino acids. The V and J ends lost 0 bases and 4 bases respectively, with 12 bases between them. Germline CDR1 reads MNHNY; CDR2 reads SVGAGI (reference sequence). The CDR3 region has the DNA TGTGCCAGCAGTTACTCCCCCCAAGGAGGCACTGAAGCTTTCTTT. Translation: CASSYSPQGGTEAFF.